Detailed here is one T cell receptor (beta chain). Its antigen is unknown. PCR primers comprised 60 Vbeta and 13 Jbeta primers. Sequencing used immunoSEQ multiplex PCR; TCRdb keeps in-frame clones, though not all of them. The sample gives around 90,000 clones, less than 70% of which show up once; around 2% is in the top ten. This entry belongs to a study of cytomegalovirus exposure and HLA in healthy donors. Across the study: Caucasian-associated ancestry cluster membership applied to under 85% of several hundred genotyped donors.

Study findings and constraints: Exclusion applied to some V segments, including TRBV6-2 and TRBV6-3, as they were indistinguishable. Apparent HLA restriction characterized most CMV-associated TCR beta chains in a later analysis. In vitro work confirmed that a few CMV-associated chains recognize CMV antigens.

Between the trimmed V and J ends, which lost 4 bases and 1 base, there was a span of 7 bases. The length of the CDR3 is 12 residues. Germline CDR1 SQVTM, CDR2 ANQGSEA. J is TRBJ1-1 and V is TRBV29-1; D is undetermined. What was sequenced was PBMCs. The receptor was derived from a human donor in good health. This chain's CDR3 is CSVVLRNTEAFF. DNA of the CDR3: TGCAGCGTTGTGCTGAGGAACACTGAAGCTTTCTTT.